These T cell receptor beta chains were read from a single sample in a study of shared clonotypes between healthy human individuals. Profiled with immunoSEQ multiplex PCR; TCRdb holds only in-frame clones, not every one. The table includes about 1 million clones, approximately 72% detected once. Sequenced: memory CD4+ T cells sorted from blood. All receptors derive from a man aged 18 to 35 in good health. CDR3s include the opening cysteine and the closing phenylalanine or tryptophan. A D gene is named only where the DNA matches it firmly. Not every row has a clone size; where given, it reads once, few, many or a size class.

TRBJ2-7	TRBD1	TRBV28	NA	CASSLGQGPYEQYF	TGTGCCAGCAGCCTCGGACAGGGACCCTACGAGCAGTACTTC
TRBJ2-1	TRBD1	TRBV28	NA	CASSLSAGGRNEQFF	TGTGCCAGCAGTTTATCCGCAGGGGGCCGGAATGAGCAGTTCTTC
TRBJ2-5	NA	TRBV5-4	NA	CASSLQAQETQYF	TGTGCCAGCAGCTTACAGGCACAAGAGACCCAGTACTTC
TRBJ2-7	TRBD1	TRBV6-6	NA	CASNGQGGSYEQYF	TGTGCCAGCAACGGACAGGGGGGATCCTACGAGCAGTACTTC
TRBJ2-1	TRBD1	TRBV28	NA	CASKMGQPYNEQFF	TGTGCCAGCAAAATGGGACAGCCCTACAATGAGCAGTTCTTC
TRBJ2-7	TRBD1	TRBV5-1	once	CASSLQGAGYEQYF	TGCGCCAGCAGCTTACAGGGGGCGGGGTACGAGCAGTACTTC
TRBJ1-1	NA	TRBV28	few	CASRPPNTEAFF	TGTGCCAGCAGGCCACCAAACACTGAAGCTTTCTTT
TRBJ2-2	NA	TRBV18	NA	CASSPPDTGELFF	TGTGCCAGCTCACCACCGGACACCGGGGAGCTGTTTTTT
TRBJ2-7	TRBD2	TRBV11-2	NA	CASSLGAGGPGEQYF	TGTGCCAGCAGCTTAGGAGCGGGAGGGCCAGGCGAGCAGTACTTC
TRBJ2-6	NA	TRBV5-5	NA	CASSLQISGANVLTF	TGTGCCAGCAGTCTCCAGATCTCTGGGGCCAACGTCCTGACTTTC
TRBJ2-7	TRBD1	TRBV6-6	NA	CASSQGQVGPYEQYF	TGTGCCAGCAGCCAAGGACAGGTGGGTCCCTACGAGCAGTACTTC
TRBJ1-5	NA	TRBV7-8	NA	CASSQGRGNQPQHF	TGTGCCAGCAGCCAAGGACGTGGCAATCAGCCCCAGCATTTT
TRBJ1-3	NA	TRBV9	NA	CASSVGQADTIYF	TGTGCCAGCAGCGTAGGCCAGGCGGACACCATATATTTT
TRBJ1-5	TRBD1	TRBV28	NA	CASSHTGGVYFNQPQHF	TGTGCCAGCAGCCATACAGGGGGCGTATACTTCAATCAGCCCCAGCATTTT
TRBJ2-5	NA	TRBV7-2	NA	CASGGSHQGRETQYF	TGTGCCAGCGGCGGGTCTCACCAGGGCAGAGAGACCCAGTACTTC
TRBJ1-1	NA	TRBV9	NA	CASSVAYLSGRSPGDTEAFF	TGTGCCAGCAGCGTAGCTTATCTTTCGGGACGATCACCGGGGGACACTGAAGCTTTCTTT
TRBJ2-7	NA	TRBV18	NA	CASSSQGGGSEQYF	TGTGCCAGCTCGTCACAGGGAGGGGGAAGTGAGCAGTACTTC
TRBJ1-1	NA	TRBV30	few	CAWTRQVNTEAFF	TGTGCCTGGACGAGACAGGTGAACACTGAAGCTTTCTTT
TRBJ2-3	NA	TRBV20-1	NA	CSASADTQYF	TGCAGTGCTAGTGCAGATACGCAGTATTTT
TRBJ2-1	TRBD2	TRBV5-1	many	CASKQREGSEQFF	TGCGCCAGCAAGCAGCGGGAGGGGAGTGAGCAGTTCTTC
TRBJ2-3	NA	TRBV7-9	once	CASSLSGTGTDTQYF	TGTGCCAGCAGTCTAAGCGGGACAGGAACAGATACGCAGTATTTT
TRBJ2-5	NA	TRBV7-2	few	CASSINLDSLETQYF	TGTGCCAGCAGCATAAACCTGGACAGTCTGGAGACCCAGTACTTC
TRBJ2-7	TRBD1	TRBV4-3	NA	CASSRDRGLYEQYF	TGCGCCAGCAGCCGAGACAGGGGACTCTACGAGCAGTACTTC
TRBJ2-3	NA	TRBV5-1	NA	CASSPGRAGVWTDTQYF	TGCGCCAGCAGCCCTGGACGGGCAGGGGTATGGACAGATACGCAGTATTTT
TRBJ2-5	TRBD2	TRBV19	NA	CASSGLAGAETQYF	TGTGCCAGTAGTGGACTAGCGGGGGCTGAGACCCAGTACTTC
TRBJ2-5	NA	TRBV15	NA	CATSSRLGETQYF	TGTGCCACCAGCAGCCGGCTGGGGGAGACCCAGTACTTC
TRBJ1-2	NA	TRBV14	NA	CASSQVDFYGYTF	TGTGCCAGCAGCCAAGTAGATTTCTATGGCTACACCTTC
TRBJ2-7	NA	TRBV6-5	once	CASSPEGLRGEQYF	TGTGCCAGCAGTCCCGAGGGCCTAAGAGGTGAGCAGTACTTC